Listed below are T cell receptor beta chains from one sample, sequenced in a study of T-cell memory formation after mild COVID-19. From the 5' RACE reads, TCRdb called clonotypes with MiXCR, one entry per CDR3 protein. This sample has some 250,000 distinct CDR3 sequences, with more than 15% found just once. Material: PBMCs or a T cell subset sorted from them (not recorded which). Source of these receptors: a man aged 18 to 29 who had mild COVID-19 (a few samples of this study predate the infection). Cell type and time point are not known. Both conserved end residues are part of each CDR3. A D gene is named only where the DNA matches it firmly. Size tells how often a clone was seen (once, few, many) or the class of an expanded clone, and some rows leave it out.

j_call clone_size d_call v_call cdr3_nt cdr3_aa
TRBJ2-2 NA NA TRBV5-4 TGTGCCAGCAGCCGTGGGGGGCCCGGGGAGCTGTTTTTT CASSRGGPGELFF
TRBJ1-4 NA NA TRBV28 TGTGCCAGCAGTTTATTCCAGGGTAATGACAAACTGTTTTTT CASSLFQGNDKLFF
TRBJ1-4 few TRBD1 TRBV4-3 TGCGCCAGCAGCCATGTAAGAGAGGGGGCAGGTGGTGAAAAACTGTTTTTT CASSHVREGAGGEKLFF
TRBJ1-3 few NA TRBV20-1 TGCAGTGCCCCAGATTTGGGGAGCTCTGGAAACACCATATATTTT CSAPDLGSSGNTIYF
TRBJ2-7 NA NA TRBV7-3 TGTGCCAGCAGCTTGACCATGGACATACGCTCTCACGAGCAGTACTTC CASSLTMDIRSHEQYF
TRBJ2-4 NA NA TRBV5-4 TGTGCCAGCAGCCCATCCCTGGGATTAGCCAAAAACATTCAGTACTTC CASSPSLGLAKNIQYF
TRBJ2-1 few NA TRBV12-3/TRBV12-4 TGTGCCAGCAGTCCGGGACATAATGAGCAGTTCTTC CASSPGHNEQFF
TRBJ1-2 few TRBD1 TRBV6-6 TGTGCCGGTACAGGGGGCTATGGCTACACCTTC CAGTGGYGYTF
TRBJ1-2 few NA TRBV5-1 TGCGCCAGCAGCTCCAGGGCGGAAGGTGGCTACACCTTC CASSSRAEGGYTF
TRBJ2-1 NA TRBD2 TRBV20-1 TGCAGTGCTAGAGACCCCGGGGGGAGCTCCTACAATGAGCAGTTCTTC CSARDPGGSSYNEQFF
TRBJ1-5 few NA TRBV10-3 TGTGCCATCAGTGAGCAGGGTGATCAGCCCCAGCATTTT CAISEQGDQPQHF
TRBJ2-3 NA NA TRBV28 TGTGCCAGCAGAGTCACAGGGAAGTGGACAGATACGCAGTATTTT CASRVTGKWTDTQYF
TRBJ2-2 NA TRBD2 TRBV5-1 TGCGCCAGCAGCTGGCGGGAGACGAACACCGGGGAGCTGTTTTTT CASSWRETNTGELFF
TRBJ2-5 few TRBD1 TRBV12-3/TRBV12-4 TGTGCCAGCAGTTCAGGGGGGCCCGGGACAGGGGGCTTGGAGACCCAGTACTTC CASSSGGPGTGGLETQYF
TRBJ2-1 NA NA TRBV5-1 TGCGCCAGCAGCTTGGTCGGCCATGAGCAGTTCTTC CASSLVGHEQFF
TRBJ2-3 NA TRBD2 TRBV12-3/TRBV12-4 TGTGCCATGGGGGGGGAGTCTAGCACAGATACGCAGTATTTT CAMGGESSTDTQYF
TRBJ1-1 few NA TRBV7-9 TGTGCCAGCGCCTTAGACATGAACACTGAAGCTTTCTTT CASALDMNTEAFF
TRBJ1-6 NA NA TRBV7-9 TGTGCCAGCAGCTTGGCGGGGGAGTATTCACCCCTCCACTTT CASSLAGEYSPLHF
TRBJ2-1 few NA TRBV11-1 TGTGCCAGCAGCTTACGCCCCCGTAGTCAAGCCTACAATGAGCAGTTCTTC CASSLRPRSQAYNEQFF
TRBJ1-5 few NA TRBV5-1 TGCGCCAGCAGAATCGACAGCAATCAGCCCCAGCATTTT CASRIDSNQPQHF
TRBJ1-1 NA NA TRBV6-2/TRBV6-3 TGTGCCAGCTGCGACCGGGCGAACACTGAAGCTTTCTTT CASCDRANTEAFF
TRBJ1-4 few TRBD1 TRBV5-1 TGCGCCAGCAGCCCCTCCCACAGGGGGCTAGGAGAAAAACTGTTTTTT CASSPSHRGLGEKLFF
TRBJ1-2 NA NA TRBV7-9 TGTGCCAGCAGCTTAGGACAGAGAGGATATGGCTACACCTTC CASSLGQRGYGYTF
TRBJ2-3 NA TRBD2 TRBV4-3 TGCGCCAGCAGCGTACACACCGGGACTAGCGGGGTTCCTAGCACAGATACGCAGTATTTT CASSVHTGTSGVPSTDTQYF
TRBJ1-1 few NA TRBV6-2/TRBV6-3 TGTGCCAGCACGAGGGGGGGGTCTGAAGCTTTCTTT CASTRGGSEAFF
TRBJ2-1 few NA TRBV4-2 TGTGCCAGCAGCCAAGGAGGCCCGGGGAATGAGCAGTTCTTC CASSQGGPGNEQFF
TRBJ2-3 few NA TRBV5-1 TGCGCCAGCAGCCCCCGGGACCCGAGGGTTGATACGCAGTATTTT CASSPRDPRVDTQYF
TRBJ2-1 NA NA TRBV5-1 TGCGCCAGCAGCTTGGGGCTAGCATTTTACAATGAGCAGTTCTTC CASSLGLAFYNEQFF
TRBJ1-5 NA NA TRBV4-1 TGCGCCAGCAGCCAACCCAGGGCAGGGAATCAGCCCCAGCATTTT CASSQPRAGNQPQHF
TRBJ1-2 NA NA TRBV4-1 TGCGCCAGCAGCCCATCGGCGATGGGGTCGTCCGGCTACACCTTC CASSPSAMGSSGYTF
TRBJ1-1 few NA TRBV21-1 TGTGCCAGCAGCAAAGCTAGGGAGGGAGCTTTCTTT CASSKAREGAFF
TRBJ1-1 NA TRBD1 TRBV6-5 TGTGCCAGCAGTACAGGGGGCGCGGGGAACACTGAAGCTTTCTTT CASSTGGAGNTEAFF
TRBJ2-2 few NA TRBV6-6 TGTGCCAGCAGTTACCGCGCGAACACCGGGGAGCTGTTTTTT CASSYRANTGELFF
TRBJ2-2 NA NA TRBV11-1 TGTGCCAGCAGCCAGGGGGGTTCCGGGGAGCTGTTTTTT CASSQGGSGELFF
TRBJ1-2 NA NA TRBV3-1 TGTGCCAGCAGCCAGCCAGGGAAGAGCTACACCTTC CASSQPGKSYTF
TRBJ1-2 NA NA TRBV15 TGTGCCACCAGCAGAGATTTTGGACAAGGACGGGGCTACACCTTC CATSRDFGQGRGYTF
TRBJ2-3 NA TRBD2 TRBV20-1 TGCAGTGCTAGAGAACTAGCGGGGGGCATAAGCACAGATACGCAGTATTTT CSARELAGGISTDTQYF
TRBJ2-2 NA TRBD2 TRBV20-1 TGCAGTGCTAGAAAACTAGCGGGGGGGTTGGACACCGGGGAGCTGTTTTTT CSARKLAGGLDTGELFF
TRBJ2-5 few TRBD2 TRBV5-4 TGTGCCAGCAGCGGATTGGCGGGGGGGCCCGAGACCCAGTACTTC CASSGLAGGPETQYF
TRBJ2-5 few NA TRBV28 TGTGCCACTTTTCAGGGGGGTTTGCCTTCGACCCAGTACTTC CATFQGGLPSTQYF
TRBJ2-1 few NA TRBV20-1 TGCAGTGCTAATGGACAGAACAATGAGCAGTTCTTC CSANGQNNEQFF
TRBJ1-2 NA NA TRBV5-1 TGCGCCAGCAGCACACAGAGCTATGGCTACACCTTC CASSTQSYGYTF
TRBJ2-2 few NA TRBV4-3 TGCGCCAGCAGGTCCGGGCCGAACACCGGGGAGCTGTTTTTT CASRSGPNTGELFF
TRBJ1-1 few TRBD1 TRBV5-1 TGCGCCAGCAGCTTTTTTGGAATTGGGACAGGGGGCACTGAAGCTTTCTTT CASSFFGIGTGGTEAFF
TRBJ2-7 many NA TRBV6-5 TGTGCCAGCAGTTACTCTGCAGCGAGCTCCTACGAGCAGTACTTC CASSYSAASSYEQYF
TRBJ2-7 NA TRBD1 TRBV9 TGTGCCAGCAGCGACTCCCGGGACAGGCCCTACGAGCAGTACTTC CASSDSRDRPYEQYF
TRBJ1-1 many NA TRBV5-6 TGTGCCAGCAGGAGGGACACTGAAGCTTTCTTT CASRRDTEAFF
TRBJ2-1 few NA TRBV18 TGTGCCAGCTCGCCCCTGGATGAGCAGTTCTTC CASSPLDEQFF
TRBJ1-1 NA NA TRBV5-1 TGCGCCAGCAGATCAGAGAGTAACACTGAAGCTTTCTTT CASRSESNTEAFF
TRBJ2-1 many NA TRBV6-6 TGTGCCAGCAGTTACTCGATCCAGTTGGACAGCCCGTACAATGAGCAGTTCTTC CASSYSIQLDSPYNEQFF
TRBJ1-6 NA NA TRBV4-3 TGCGCCAGCAGCCAAGATGGGCCAGGTTTTTCACCCCTCCACTTT CASSQDGPGFSPLHF
TRBJ2-7 NA NA TRBV11-2 TGTGCCAGCAGCTTACAGGTGCACTACGAGCAGTACTTC CASSLQVHYEQYF
TRBJ2-5 few TRBD2 TRBV4-2 TGTGCCAGCAGCCAACCGACTAGCGGGGAAGAGACCCAGTACTTC CASSQPTSGEETQYF
TRBJ2-3 few TRBD2 TRBV24-1 TGTGCCACCAGTGATCCCCGGGAGGACACGCAGTATTTT CATSDPREDTQYF
TRBJ1-4 NA TRBD1 TRBV6-6 TGTGCCAGCAGTTACTCGGGACAGCTGGATAATGAAAAACTGTTTTTT CASSYSGQLDNEKLFF
TRBJ2-5 many TRBD2 TRBV12-3/TRBV12-4 TGTGCCAGCAGTTTAACTAGCGGGGGGCTCCAAGAGACCCAGTACTTC CASSLTSGGLQETQYF
TRBJ2-3 few TRBD1 TRBV20-1 TGCAGTGCTAGCGGACAGGGAAACACAGATACGCAGTATTTT CSASGQGNTDTQYF
TRBJ1-1 few NA TRBV27 TGTGCCAGCAGTTTACAGGGAGCCCCTGAAGCTTTCTTT CASSLQGAPEAFF
TRBJ2-1 NA NA TRBV10-3 TGTGCCACCAGCCGGGACCCTGTGAGCTCCTACAATGAGCAGTTCTTC CATSRDPVSSYNEQFF
TRBJ1-1 NA NA TRBV6-1 TGTGCCAGCAGTGTGGGGATTGACACTGAAGCTTTCTTT CASSVGIDTEAFF